The clone carrying this T cell receptor (beta chain) occurred a few times. Its antigen remains unknown. This sample was included in a study of identical twins. Study-wide findings and caveats: Twins shared out-of-frame alpha sequences with excess low generation probability. Potential partial confounding of zero-insertion analyses by invariant MAIT and iNKT cells was noted.

TCRdb re-analysed the 5' RACE reads in MiXCR, keeping a single row per CDR3 protein. The top ten clones hold about 0.25% of a sample with about 1.7 million distinct CDR3 sequences, about 31% of them seen once. Healthy Caucasians, and only they, were the donors. The germline CDR1 and CDR2 sequences are PRHDT and FYEKMQ (reference sequence). This CDR3 comprises 13 residues. The TCR originated in a newborn girl in good health. Source material: cord blood. The gene calls are TRBV13 and TRBJ2-7, with D unresolved. Gene TRBJ2-4 matches the end of the DNA better, so the J call may be wrong. The CDR3 DNA reads as TGTGCCAACTCCAGACCCCCTAAAAACATTCAGTACTTC. Its translation: CANSRPPKNIQYF.